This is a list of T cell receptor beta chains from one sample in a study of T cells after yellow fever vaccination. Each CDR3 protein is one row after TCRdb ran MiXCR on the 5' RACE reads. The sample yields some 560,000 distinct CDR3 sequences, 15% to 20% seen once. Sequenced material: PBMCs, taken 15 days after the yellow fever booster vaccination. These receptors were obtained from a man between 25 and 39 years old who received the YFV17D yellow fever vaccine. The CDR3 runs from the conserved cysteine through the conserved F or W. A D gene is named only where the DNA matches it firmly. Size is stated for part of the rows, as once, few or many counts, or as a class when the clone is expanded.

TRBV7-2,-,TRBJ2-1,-,CASSSSIGQFF,TGTGCCAGCAGCTCATCGATCGGGCAGTTCTTC
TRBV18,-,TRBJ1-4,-,CASSPLTGSNEKLFF,TGTGCCAGCTCACCGCTGACAGGCTCTAATGAAAAACTGTTTTTT
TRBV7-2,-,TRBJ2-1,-,CASSPFRIAGIYNEQFF,TGTGCCAGCAGCCCTTTCCGAATTGCGGGAATATACAATGAGCAGTTCTTC
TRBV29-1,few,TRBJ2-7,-,CSVGEHEQYF,TGCAGCGTTGGCGAACACGAGCAGTACTTC
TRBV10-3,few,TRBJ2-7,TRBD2,CAISEWTSGSSYEQYF,TGTGCCATCAGTGAATGGACTAGCGGGTCCTCCTACGAGCAGTACTTC
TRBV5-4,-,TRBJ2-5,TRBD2,CASSSTSGRVQETQYF,TGTGCCAGCAGCTCCACTAGCGGGAGGGTTCAAGAGACCCAGTACTTC
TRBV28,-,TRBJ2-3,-,CACGQTTDTQYF,TGTGCCTGCGGACAGACCACAGATACGCAGTATTTT
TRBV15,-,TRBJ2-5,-,CATSRVSAGLEGETQYF,TGTGCCACCAGCAGAGTTAGCGCGGGACTGGAAGGGGAGACCCAGTACTTC
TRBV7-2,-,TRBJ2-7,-,CASSSQQGGEQYF,TGTGCCAGCAGCTCTCAACAGGGAGGCGAGCAGTACTTC
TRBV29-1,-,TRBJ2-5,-,CSVYPSEETQYF,TGCAGCGTCTATCCTAGCGAGGAGACCCAGTACTTC
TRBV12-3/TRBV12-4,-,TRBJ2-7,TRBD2,CASSRPSGIYEQYF,TGTGCCAGCAGTAGGCCTAGCGGGATCTACGAGCAGTACTTC
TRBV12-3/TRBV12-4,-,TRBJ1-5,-,CASSLAGGQNQPQHF,TGTGCCAGCAGTTTAGCCGGAGGCCAGAATCAGCCCCAGCATTTT
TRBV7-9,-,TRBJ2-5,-,CASSLDGRNPQYF,TGTGCCAGCAGCTTAGACGGGAGAAACCCCCAGTACTTC
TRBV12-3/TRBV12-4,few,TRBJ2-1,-,CASIPSGHNNEQFF,TGTGCCAGCATCCCCAGCGGACATAACAATGAGCAGTTCTTC
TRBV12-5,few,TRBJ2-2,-,CASVKQINTGELFF,TGTGCTAGTGTTAAACAGATTAACACCGGGGAGCTGTTTTTT
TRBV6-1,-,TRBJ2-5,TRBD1,CASTKRIEDRRPQETQYF,TGTGCCAGCACAAAGAGGATAGAGGACAGGAGACCCCAAGAGACCCAGTACTTC
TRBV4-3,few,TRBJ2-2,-,CASGRADNTGELFF,TGCGCCAGCGGACGGGCCGATAACACCGGGGAGCTGTTTTTT
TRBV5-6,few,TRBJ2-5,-,CASSYGGAQYF,TGTGCCAGCAGCTACGGCGGGGCCCAGTACTTC
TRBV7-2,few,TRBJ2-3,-,CASRPGGGRSTDTQYF,TGTGCCAGCAGACCGGGTGGGGGGCGCTCCACAGATACGCAGTATTTT
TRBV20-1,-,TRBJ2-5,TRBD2,CSARVIPGSGGYQETQYF,TGCAGTGCTAGAGTTATTCCCGGAAGCGGGGGGTACCAAGAGACCCAGTACTTC
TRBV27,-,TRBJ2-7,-,CASSLDGQAYEQYF,TGTGCCAGCAGTTTAGACGGACAAGCCTACGAGCAGTACTTC
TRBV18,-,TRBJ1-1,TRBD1,CASSREGTDTEAFF,TGTGCCAGCTCACGCGAAGGGACAGACACTGAAGCTTTCTTT
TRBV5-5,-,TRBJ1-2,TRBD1,CASSRAQGDGYTF,TGTGCCAGCAGCCGAGCTCAGGGGGATGGCTACACCTTC
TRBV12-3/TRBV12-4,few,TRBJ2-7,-,CASSPEGREQYF,TGTGCCAGCAGCCCAGAAGGGAGGGAGCAGTACTTC